By frequency, the clone carrying this TCR beta chain is medium-sized. Its matching antigen is unknown. The sample belongs to a study of CD8 T cells in cerebrospinal fluid in Alzheimer's disease. Study observations and caveats: EBV-specific clones were neither the most expanded nor enriched in Alzheimer's patients.

Reprocessing the 10x single-cell sequencing reads, TCRdb reports a single entry for every CDR3 protein and omits DNA. The sample data list about 480 distinct CDR3 sequences. Material: cerebrospinal fluid. The TCR sequence derives from a human donor with Parkinson's disease.

This CDR3 reads CASIRAARVGVSYTF. The J gene is TRBJ1-2, the V gene TRBV5-6. In germline, CDR1 is SGHDT, CDR2 YYEEEE. CDR3 size: 15 residues.